This T cell receptor beta chain is drawn from a study of cytomegalovirus exposure and HLA in healthy donors. The PCR made use of 60 Vbeta and 13 Jbeta primers. Clones were read by immunoSEQ multiplex PCR, and TCRdb kept only the in-frame ones, dropping some. The repertoire holds some 150,000 clones, with just under 85% as singletons. CDR1 and CDR2 (germline): SGHRS, YFSETQ. This CDR3 is built from 14 residues. Trimming took 4 bases from V and 0 from J, leaving 10 bases between them. The sample was PBMCs. The chain has TRBV5-1 and TRBJ1-1; a possible D gene is TRBD1 (6 bases). The TCR sequence derives from a woman aged 40 to 50 in good health and CMV-seronegative. CDR3 residues: CASSPDRMNTEAFF. In DNA form, the CDR3 reads TGCGCCAGCAGCCCGGACAGAATGAACACTGAAGCTTTCTTT.